These 17 T cell receptor beta chains were all obtained from the same sample, sequenced in a study of control samples from healthy donors and cancer patients. Sequencing used immunoSEQ multiplex PCR; TCRdb keeps in-frame clones, though not all of them. The repertoire holds about 130,000 clones, with about nine tenths as singletons. The sample consisted of blood. Receptors were obtained from a woman aged 45 to 65 in good health.

The chain uses TRBV3-1 (or the pseudogene TRBV3-2) and TRBJ1-5; D gene uncertain. V gave up 0 bases and J gave up 7 bases, with 7 bases separating them. The CDR3 extends over 13 amino acids. From germline, CDR1 is LGHDT and CDR2 YNNKEL (reference sequence). CDR3 sequence: CASSQDLGQPQHF. The CDR3 DNA reads as TGTGCCAGCAGCCAAGATTTAGGACAGCCCCAGCATTTT.

The chain links TRBV18 to TRBJ1-1; D may be TRBD1 (6 bases). Germline assignment: CDR1 KGHSH and CDR2 LQKENI. V dropped 2 bases and J dropped 3 bases, with 13 bases sitting between them. The CDR3 loop spans 15 amino acids. CDR3 coding DNA: TGTGCCAGCTCACCAAATGGCCAGGGGTACACTGAAGCTTTCTTT. Its translation is CASSPNGQGYTEAFF. Full variable domain (remainder filled in from reference TRBV18 and TRBJ1-1): NAGVMQNPRHLVRRRGQEARLRCSPMKGHSHVYWYRQLPEEGLKFMVYLQKENIIDESGMPKERFSAEFPKEGPSILRIQQVVRGDSAAYFCASSPNGQGYTEAFFGQGTRLTVV.

V and J are TRBV10-1 and TRBJ2-3; D gene uncertain. Germline V CDR1 and CDR2: WNHNN, SYGVQD (reference sequence). V was pared by 3 bases and J by 2 bases, with 3 bases between. This CDR3 is built from 12 residues. CDR3 loop: CASSDPTDTQYF. The CDR3 region has the DNA TGCGCCAGCAGTGACCCCACAGATACGCAGTATTTT.

This clone is a singleton in its sample. This sequence joins TRBV28 and TRBJ1-5; D gene unclear. V lost 3 bases, J lost 2 bases, and 11 bases lay in between. Looked up from germline, CDR1 is MDHEN and CDR2 is SYDVKM. The CDR3 length is 15 residues. This CDR3 reads CASSFGQVRNQPQHF. DNA for the CDR3: TGTGCCAGCAGTTTCGGCCAGGTTCGCAATCAGCCCCAGCATTTT.

The chain couples TRBV28 to TRBJ2-5; 7 bases agree with TRBD1. J gave up 5 bases and V 5 bases, and 14 bases lay outside the gene matches. The CDR3 is 16 amino acids. CDR1 and CDR2 (germline): MDHEN, SYDVKM. The CDR3 loop is CASSPIRQGSVETQYF. The CDR3 DNA sequence: TGTGCCAGCAGTCCAATTCGACAGGGATCTGTGGAGACCCAGTACTTC.

The V gene is TRBV6-5, the J gene TRBJ1-2; no firm D call. V was trimmed by 6 bases and J by 1 base, leaving 6 bases between them. Per germline, CDR1 MNHEY and CDR2 SVGAGI. The CDR3 runs to 12 residues. The chain's CDR3 is CASRSVNYGYTF. The CDR3 DNA reads as TGTGCCAGCAGATCGGTTAACTATGGCTACACCTTC.

The rearrangement links TRBV7-9 to TRBJ2-2; a possible D gene is TRBD2 (9 bases). Per the germline V gene, CDR1 is SEHNR and CDR2 is FQNEAQ (reference sequence). The length of the CDR3 is 15 residues. Trimming took off 11 bases at V and 7 bases at J, with 23 bases between the two ends. Here the CDR3 reads CASGGGRARIGELFF. The CDR3 nucleotides read TGTGCCTCAGGGGGCGGGAGGGCCCGGATCGGGGAGCTGTTTTTT.

This rearrangement joins TRBV4-1 to TRBJ1-1; 7 bases line up with TRBD1. The CDR3 consists of 15 residues. The ends lost 2 bases at V and 3 bases at J; junction bases unmatched: 6. The V gene's germline CDR1 is MGHRA and CDR2 YSYEKL. The CDR3 DNA reads TGCGCCAGCAGCCAACTTCGACAGGGCTACACTGAAGCTTTCTTT. Translated: CASSQLRQGYTEAFF.

The chain combines TRBV14 with TRBJ2-7; D gene uncertain. The CDR3 totals 14 residues. V lost 0 bases and J lost 2, with 8 bases in between. Per the germline V gene, CDR1 is SGHDN and CDR2 is FVKESK. Here the CDR3 DNA reads TGTGCCAGCAGCCAAGATGTGAGTACCTACGAGCAGTACTTC. It translates to CASSQDVSTYEQYF.

This clone was recorded once. Within the sample, other DNA sequences also encode this same CDR3. The chain couples TRBV15 to TRBJ2-1; D ambiguous. V was shortened by 0 bases and J by 5 bases, with 8 bases between the two germline ends. The CDR3 totals 14 residues. In germline, CDR1 is LNHNV, CDR2 YYDKDF (reference sequence). The CDR3 loop reads CATSRDGGNNEQFF. The DNA for the CDR3 is TGTGCCACCAGCAGAGATGGCGGTAACAATGAGCAGTTCTTC. Looking up the rest from reference TRBV15 and TRBJ2-1 gives the full variable domain: DAMVIQNPRYQVTQFGKPVTLSCSQTLNHNVMYWYQQKSSQAPKLLFHYYDKDFNNEADTPDNFQSRRPNTSFCFLDIRSPGLGDTAMYLCATSRDGGNNEQFFGPGTRLTVL.

The count of this clone is one. The V call is TRBV11-2, the J call TRBJ1-2; D call uncertain. The V end lost 1 base, the J end lost 6 bases, and 12 bases lay between the germline ends. Per the germline V gene, CDR1 is SGHAT and CDR2 is FQNNGV. The CDR3 has 14 amino acids. CDR3 DNA: TGTGCCAGCAGCTTAGCCCCAACAGACGATGGCTACACCTTC. Its translation is CASSLAPTDDGYTF.

This clone came up once. The V gene is TRBV11-2, the J gene TRBJ2-7, with D hard to call. Germline V gives CDR1 SGHAT, CDR2 FQNNGV. The CDR3 spans 11 residues. The ends were cut back, 6 bases at V and 6 bases at J, with 9 bases in the middle. This CDR3 reads CASRVASEQYF. The DNA of the CDR3 is TGTGCCAGCAGAGTTGCCTCCGAGCAGTACTTC.

The chain uses TRBV6-1 and TRBJ1-4; 9 bases agree with TRBD1. The CDR3 runs 14 residues. V lost 3 bases and J lost 7; bases outside the gene matches: 3. Per the germline V gene, CDR1 is MNHNS and CDR2 is SASEGT. As DNA, the CDR3 is TGTGCCAGCAGTGAGGGGACAGGGAGTGAAAAACTGTTTTTT. Its protein product is CASSEGTGSEKLFF.

The V call is TRBV11-2, the J call TRBJ2-7, with D maybe TRBD1 (5 bases). Germline V lookup: CDR1 SGHAT, CDR2 FQNNGV. The length of the CDR3 is 13 residues. V was pared by 4 bases and J by 3 bases, with 10 bases between. The CDR3 DNA follows: TGTGCCAGCAGCTCTCCCGGACACTACGAGCAGTACTTC. Its protein is CASSSPGHYEQYF.

The CDR3 region is CASSLGLGQGRNSPLHF. The CDR3 coding sequence is TGTGCCAGCAGCTTAGGATTGGGACAGGGGCGAAATTCACCCCTCCACTTT. The rearrangement links TRBV7-9 to TRBJ1-6; 10 bases match TRBD1. Germline V gene sequence: CDR1 SEHNR, CDR2 FQNEAQ (reference sequence). V lost 1 base to trimming and J lost 7 bases; unmatched junction nucleotides: 7. This CDR3 is 17 amino acids long.

This clone has just one count. This rearrangement joins TRBV28 to TRBJ1-5; TRBD1 is a possible D gene (6 bases). The CDR3 totals 16 residues. Germline CDR1 MDHEN, CDR2 SYDVKM. V lost 5 bases and J lost 3, with 17 bases in between. CDR3 in DNA: TGTGCCAGCAGTCCCCAGGGGAGCGGCAACAATCAGCCCCAGCATTTT. This sequence encodes CASSPQGSGNNQPQHF.

The CDR3 reads CASTPTGENSPLHF. The CDR3 DNA sequence: TGTGCCAGTACTCCGACAGGGGAGAATTCACCCCTCCACTTT. V is TRBV19 and J is TRBJ1-6, with 8 nucleotides matching TRBD1. This CDR3 spans 14 amino acids. Germline assignment: CDR1 LNHDA and CDR2 SQIVND (reference sequence). Trimming removed 7 bases from V and 7 bases from J; junction bases left unmatched: 6.